This paragraph reports one T cell receptor (beta chain). There are 15 residues in the CDR3. CDR1 SGHVS and CDR2 FQNEAQ come from the germline V gene. The V and J ends lost 0 bases and 2 bases, in that order; junction bases with no gene match: 2. This sample is part of a study of neoadjuvant nivolumab and ipilimumab in lung cancer. Clones were sequenced by immunoSEQ multiplex PCR, and TCRdb holds only the in-frame ones, with some missing. The sample has over 4,000 clones, more than 60% seen once; the top ten hold roughly a tenth. The chain recombines TRBV7-8 with TRBJ2-5, with TRBD1 matching over 8 bases. Sequencing was performed on tumor tissue, taken after neoadjuvant nivolumab, alone or with ipilimumab, at or shortly before surgery. The TCR originated in an adult with non-small cell lung cancer. As DNA, the CDR3 is TGTGCCAGCAGCTTAGCGGGGACAGGACAAGAGACCCAGTACTTC. Residues: CASSLAGTGQETQYF.